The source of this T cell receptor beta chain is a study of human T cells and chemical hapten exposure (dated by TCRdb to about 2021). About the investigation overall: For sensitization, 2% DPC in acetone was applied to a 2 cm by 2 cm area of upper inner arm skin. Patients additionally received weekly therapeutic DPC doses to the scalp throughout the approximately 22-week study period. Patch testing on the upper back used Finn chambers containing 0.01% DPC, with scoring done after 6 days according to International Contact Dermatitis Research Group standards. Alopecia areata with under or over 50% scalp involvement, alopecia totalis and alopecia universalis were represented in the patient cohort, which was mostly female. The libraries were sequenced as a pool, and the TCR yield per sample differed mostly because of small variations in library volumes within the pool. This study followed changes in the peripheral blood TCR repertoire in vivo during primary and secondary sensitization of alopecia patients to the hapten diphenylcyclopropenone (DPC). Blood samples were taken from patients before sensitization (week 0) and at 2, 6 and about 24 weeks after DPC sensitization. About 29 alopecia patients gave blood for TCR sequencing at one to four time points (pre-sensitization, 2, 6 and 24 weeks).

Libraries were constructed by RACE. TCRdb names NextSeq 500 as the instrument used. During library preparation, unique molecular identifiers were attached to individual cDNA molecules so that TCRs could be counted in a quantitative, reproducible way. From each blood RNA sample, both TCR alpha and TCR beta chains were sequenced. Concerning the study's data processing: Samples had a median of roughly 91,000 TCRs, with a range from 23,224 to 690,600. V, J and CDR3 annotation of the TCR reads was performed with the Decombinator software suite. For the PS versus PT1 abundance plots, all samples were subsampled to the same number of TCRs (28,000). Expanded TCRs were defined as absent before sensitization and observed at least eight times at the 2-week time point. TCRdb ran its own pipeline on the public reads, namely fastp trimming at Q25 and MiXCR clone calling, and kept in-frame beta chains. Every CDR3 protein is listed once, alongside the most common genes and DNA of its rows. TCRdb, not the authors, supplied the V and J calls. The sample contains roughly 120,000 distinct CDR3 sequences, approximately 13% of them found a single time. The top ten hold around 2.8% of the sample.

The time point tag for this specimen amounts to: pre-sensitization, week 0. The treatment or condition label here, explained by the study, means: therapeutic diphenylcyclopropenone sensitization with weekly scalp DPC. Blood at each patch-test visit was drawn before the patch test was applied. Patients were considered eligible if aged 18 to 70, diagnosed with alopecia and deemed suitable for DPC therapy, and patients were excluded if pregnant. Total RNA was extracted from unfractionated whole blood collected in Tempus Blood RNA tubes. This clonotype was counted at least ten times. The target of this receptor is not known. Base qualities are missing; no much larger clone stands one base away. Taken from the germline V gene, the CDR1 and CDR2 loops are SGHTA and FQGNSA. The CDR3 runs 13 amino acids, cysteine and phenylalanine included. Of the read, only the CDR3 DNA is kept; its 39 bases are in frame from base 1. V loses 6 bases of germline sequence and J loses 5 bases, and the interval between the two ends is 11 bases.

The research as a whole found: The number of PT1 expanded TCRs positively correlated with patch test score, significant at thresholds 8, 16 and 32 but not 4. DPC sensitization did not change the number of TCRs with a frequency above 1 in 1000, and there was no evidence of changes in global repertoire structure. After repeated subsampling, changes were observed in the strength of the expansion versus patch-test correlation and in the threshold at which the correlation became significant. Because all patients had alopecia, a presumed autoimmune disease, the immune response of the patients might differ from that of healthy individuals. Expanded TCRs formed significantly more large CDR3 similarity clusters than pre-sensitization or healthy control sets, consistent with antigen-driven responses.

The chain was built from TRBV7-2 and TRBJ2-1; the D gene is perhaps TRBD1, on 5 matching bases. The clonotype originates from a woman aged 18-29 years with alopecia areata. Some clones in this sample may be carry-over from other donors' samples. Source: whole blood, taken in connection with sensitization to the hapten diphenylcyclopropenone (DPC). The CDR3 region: CASSPDRNNEQFF. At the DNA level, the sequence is TGTGCCAGCAGTCCCGACAGAAACAATGAGCAGTTCTTC.